The 24 T cell receptor delta chains reported below all come from one sample, sequenced in a study of gamma-delta chains in newborns, infants, children. TCRdb reanalysed the reads via CATT. This table holds more than 6,500 delta-chain clones, 1.6% found once. Sequenced sample: blood. These receptor sequences come from a child who was a newborn, infant or young child, either healthy, febrile or measles-vaccinated (not recorded which).

This clone turned up a few times. The protein that TCRdb holds for this DNA derives from a much larger clone and differs from the translated DNA at residue 14, which likely indicates a read error; the protein shown here is translated from the DNA. The V and J genes are TRDV2 and TRDJ1; 8 positions agree with TRDD3. CDR1 is GEAIGNYY, CDR2 EKD, per germline. CDR3 size: 15 residues. CDR3 in DNA: TGTGCCTGTGACGCCTCGGGGGATATTGACAATAAACTCACCTTT. Its translation: CACDASGDIDNKLTF.

This clone was observed a few times. The protein TCRdb gives is from a much larger clone and does not agree with this DNA's translation at residue 12, likely a read error; the protein shown here comes from the DNA. The chain carries TRDV2 and TRDJ3; 11 nucleotides match TRDD3. The length of the CDR3 is 20 residues. V was pared by 0 bases and J by 2 bases, with 8 bases of the junction left unmatched. Germline V gives CDR1 GEAIGNYY, CDR2 EKD. This CDR3 is CACDTWGIRRGPWDTRQMFF. CDR3 sequence (DNA): TGTGCCTGTGACACCTGGGGGATACGAAGGGGCCCCTGGGACACCCGACAGATGTTTTTC.

This clone occurred a few times. The chain carries TRDV3 and TRDJ3; 7 bases fit TRDD3. CDR3 length equals 20 residues. V gave up 3 bases and J gave up 8 bases; unmatched junction bases: 25. The germline CDR1 and CDR2 sequences are TVYSNPD and GDNSRS (reference sequence). CDR3 region: CALSTQLGPCYESNTRQMFF. CDR3 DNA: TGTGCCTTAAGCACCCAACTGGGGCCTTGTTATGAGTCGAACACCCGACAGATGTTTTTC. Looking up the rest from reference TRDV3 and TRDJ3 gives the full variable domain: CDKVTQSSPDQTVASGSEVVLLCTYDTVYSNPDLFWYRIRPDYSFQFVFYGDNSRSEGADFTQGRFSVKHILTQKAFHLVISPVRTEDSATYYCALSTQLGPCYESNTRQMFFGTGIKLFVEP.

This clone was detected many times. At one of its ends the junction is not consistent with the germline gene, which may arise from a read error. The same CDR3 arises from other DNA sequences in this sample as well. The chain is built from TRDV1 and TRDJ1; 10 positions agree with TRDD3. The CDR3 runs 17 residues. The germline V gene encodes CDR1 TSWWSYY and CDR2 QGS. CDR3 amino acids: CALGDNPVLGDTDKLIF. CDR3 DNA sequence: TGTGCCCTTGGGGACAATCCTGTACTGGGGGATACCGATAAACTCATCTTT.

Turning to this clone: TCRdb's protein for this DNA is that of a much larger clone and differs from the translation at residue 15, likely a read error; the protein shown is the DNA translation. V is TRDV2 and J is TRDJ1, with 13 bases matching TRDD3. The CDR3 spans 16 residues. Germline CDR1 GEAIGNYY, CDR2 EKD. The CDR3 bases are TGTGCCTGTGACAGCCGTGACTGGGGGATACGAAAAAAACTCACCTTT. Protein: CACDSRDWGIRKKLTF.

As for this clone: TCRdb assigns this DNA the protein of a much larger clone, which departs from its translation at residue 5; this likely reflects a read error, and the protein shown comes from translating the DNA. The gene calls are TRDV1 and TRDJ1; D is unclear. Germline assignment: CDR1 TSWWSYY and CDR2 QGS. This CDR3 contains 16 residues. CDR3 loop: CALGNGSCRYTDKLIF. CDR3 in DNA: TGCGCTCTTGGGAATGGCTCCTGCCGCTACACCGATAAACTCATCTTT.

A word on this clone: A single base is all that separates this from a far larger clone, so a read error is likely. The same CDR3 is also encoded by other DNA sequences in this sample. The chain couples TRDV2 to TRDJ3; 9 bases match TRDD3. In germline, CDR1 is GEAIGNYY, CDR2 EKD. This CDR3 contains 17 residues. CDR3 in amino acids: CACDTGGGYWDTRQMFF. In nucleotides, the CDR3 is TGTGCTTGTGACACCGGTGGGGGATACTGGGACACCCGACAGATGTTTTTC.

This clone has only a few counts. The V gene is TRDV1, the J gene TRDJ1; D is possibly TRDD3 (6 bases). This CDR3 is 22 amino acids long. V was clipped by 4 bases and J by 0 bases, with 33 bases between them. CDR1 is TSWWSYY, CDR2 QGS, per germline. The CDR3 DNA is TGTGCTCTTGGGGGACCACGCCCTTTGGGGGGGGACACGAAACCCTACACCGATAAACTCATCTTT. Translating it yields CALGGPRPLGGDTKPYTDKLIF.

By its share, this clone is medium-sized. The V gene is TRDV1, the J gene TRDJ1, with 12 bases matching TRDD3. V shed 0 bases and J 0 bases; nucleotides not matched to a gene: 14. CDR1 and CDR2 (germline): TSWWSYY, QGS. The CDR3 has 21 amino acids. The CDR3 DNA reads TGTGCTCTTGGGGAACTAGCTTCGCGGGACTGGGGGATACCGTACACCGATAAACTCATCTTT. The encoded protein is CALGELASRDWGIPYTDKLIF.

This clone rates as medium-sized. This chain joins TRDV1 and TRDJ1, with 11 bases fitting TRDD3. V shed 1 base and J 1 base; nucleotides not matched to a gene: 8. The CDR3 contains 18 residues. Germline lookup yields CDR1 TSWWSYY and CDR2 QGS. The CDR3 coding sequence is TGTGCTCTTGGGGAACCCGGATATGGGGGATACGCCACCGATAAACTCATCTTT. Residues: CALGEPGYGGYATDKLIF.

This clone turned up a few times. A much larger clone lies a single base off, so this may be a read error. Other DNA sequences in this sample translate to the same CDR3. The chain combines TRDV2 with TRDJ3; TRDD3 matches 8 bases. The CDR3 spans 16 residues. The germline gives CDR1 GEAIGNYY, CDR2 EKD. The ends lost 2 bases at V and 11 bases at J; junction bases unmatched: 10. The CDR3 protein is CACDSTGGFSSRQMFF. For the CDR3, the DNA is TGTGCCTGTGACAGTACTGGGGGGTTCTCGTCCCGACAGATGTTTTTC.

A word on this clone: A much larger clonotype is one base distant, so this may be a read error. The same CDR3 arises from other DNA sequences in this sample as well. CDR3 protein: CACDTVRGIRAWDTRQMFF. The CDR3 region has the DNA TGTGCCTGTGACACCGTCCGGGGGATTCGCGCCTGGGACACCCGACAAATGTTTTTC. V gene TRDV2 combines with J gene TRDJ3, with 7 bases identical to TRDD3. The CDR3 has 19 amino acids. Germline CDR1 is GEAIGNYY and CDR2 is EKD.

Sample share makes this clone medium-sized (0.01 to 0.1%). J is TRDJ1 and V is TRDV1, with D maybe TRDD3 (5 bases). CDR1 and CDR2 (germline): TSWWSYY, QGS. CDR3 length equals 15 residues. Trimming took off 4 bases at V and 1 base at J, with 13 bases between the two ends. CDR3 nucleotide sequence: TGTGCTCTTGGGGTACTGGTCGATGCCACCGATAAACTCATCTTT. Amino acid sequence: CALGVLVDATDKLIF.

About this clone itself: A much larger clonotype is one base distant, so this may be a read error. V and J are TRDV2 and TRDJ3; 10 nucleotides align to TRDD3. The V and J ends lost 0 bases and 3 bases, in that order; junction bases with no gene match: 16. Germline values: CDR1 GEAIGNYY, CDR2 EKD. This CDR3 comprises 22 residues. CDR3 sequence: CACDTPNTGGSPFFWDTRQMFF. In nucleotides, the CDR3 is TGTGCCTGTGACACCCCTAATACTGGGGGATCTCCCTTCTTCTGGGACACCCGACAGATGTTTTTC.

Concerning this clone itself: A read error may explain this, as a much larger clone is one base away. This rearrangement joins TRDV1 to TRDJ1; D is ambiguous. CDR1 and CDR2 from the germline V gene are TSWWSYY and QGS. The ends were cut back, 5 bases at V and 0 bases at J, with 31 bases in the middle. The CDR3 has 21 amino acids. This CDR3 reads CALGPPPAPRRIGGYTDKLIF. CDR3 bases: TGTGCTCTTGGGCCCCCCCCGGCGCCGCGGAGGATTGGAGGGTACACCGATAAACTCATCTTT.

In regard to this clone: The translation of this DNA and the TCRdb protein of a much larger clone differ at residue 6, probably owing to a read error; the protein shown here is translated from the DNA. This rearrangement joins TRDV2 to TRDJ1; 12 positions match TRDD3. Matching the DNA to germline supplied the J gene, which TCRdb does not give. In germline, CDR1 is GEAIGNYY, CDR2 EKD. The CDR3 length is 19 residues. The V segment lost 1 base and the J segment 0 bases; nucleotides outside the gene matches: 11. CDR3 residues: CACDTCSGGYAEYTDKLIF. The CDR3 DNA reads as TGTGCCTGTGACACATGCTCTGGGGGATACGCAGAGTACACCGATAAACTCATCTTT.

This chain joins TRDV1 and TRDJ1, with 11 bases aligning to TRDD3. Looked up from germline, CDR1 is TSWWSYY and CDR2 is QGS. V gave up 1 base and J gave up 0 bases; unmatched junction bases: 4. The CDR3 runs to 17 residues. The CDR3 bases are TGTGCTCTTGGGGAACATTGGGGGATACGAGACACCGATAAACTCATCTTT. Translation: CALGEHWGIRDTDKLIF.

A remark on this clone: The protein given by TCRdb reflects a much larger clone and differs at residue 12 from this DNA's translation, likely from a read error; the protein shown is the DNA's translation. The V and J genes are TRDV2 and TRDJ3; TRDD3 aligns across 7 bases. CDR1 GEAIGNYY and CDR2 EKD come from the germline V gene. The CDR3 sequence is 18 residues long. The CDR3 nucleotides read TGTGCCTGTGACCCTCTGGGGGGGAGCTCCTGGAACACCCGACAGATGTTTTTC. Translating gives CACDPLGGSSWNTRQMFF.

This clone was found many times. This chain uses TRDV1 with TRDJ1, with 8 bases that match TRDD3. CDR3 size: 22 residues. Trimming cost V 1 base and J 2 bases; bases outside gene matches: 24. Germline CDR1 is TSWWSYY and CDR2 is QGS. CDR3 in DNA: TGTGCTCTTGGGGAACAATTCCCGGTGTTTCTTTCGGACTGGGGGTGGACCGATAAACTCATCTTT. It codes for CALGEQFPVFLSDWGWTDKLIF.

Comments on this clone: The protein in this entry is translated from the DNA; at residue 6 it differs from the protein listed in TCRdb. This sequence joins TRDV2 and TRDJ1, with 10 bases that match TRDD3. The CDR3 extends over 19 amino acids. CDR1 GEAIGNYY and CDR2 EKD come from the germline V gene. The chain's CDR3 is CACDTAYWGISSYTDKLTF. Written as DNA, the CDR3 is TGTGCCTGTGACACCGCATACTGGGGGATCTCCAGCTACACCGATAAACTCACCTTT.

A note on this clone: This sequence is one base from a far larger clone and is likely a read error. The same CDR3 also results from other DNA sequences found in this sample. V is TRDV2 and J is TRDJ3, with D possibly TRDD3 on 6 matching bases. The CDR3 length is 17 residues. Trimming removed 0 bases at V and 2 bases at J, with 10 bases between. Germline-derived CDR1 and CDR2 are GEAIGNYY and EKD. In DNA, the CDR3 is TGTGCCTGTGACACCGTGGGGGGACCCTGGGACACCCGACAGATGTTTTTC. Protein sequence: CACDTVGGPWDTRQMFF.

This clone is judged medium-sized (0.01 to 0.1%). The chain has TRDV1 and TRDJ1; 13 nucleotides match TRDD3. The V gene end was trimmed by 3 bases and the J gene end by 1 base; junction bases not matched to a gene: 8. CDR3 size: 18 residues. Germline V gene lookup returns CDR1 TSWWSYY and CDR2 QGS. CDR3 residues: CALGDPSYWGIRTDKLIF. The DNA of the CDR3 is TGTGCTCTTGGGGACCCTTCCTACTGGGGGATACGCACCGATAAACTCATCTTT.

This clone appeared a few times. V and J are TRDV1 and TRDJ1; 8 nucleotides match TRDD3. Germline assignment: CDR1 TSWWSYY and CDR2 QGS. This CDR3 contains 15 residues. The ends lost 0 bases at V and 0 bases at J; junction bases unmatched: 0. CDR3 sequence: CALGELLGDTDKLIF. In DNA, the CDR3 is TGTGCTCTTGGGGAACTACTGGGGGACACCGATAAACTCATCTTT.

This clone is labeled medium-sized. The V and J genes are TRDV1 and TRDJ1, with TRDD3 as a possible D gene (6 bases). The V end was cut by 1 base, the J end by 1 base, with 16 bases between. The germline gives CDR1 TSWWSYY, CDR2 QGS. The CDR3 spans 17 residues. The CDR3 here is CALGEQVPGMGTDKLIF. In DNA form, the CDR3 reads TGTGCTCTTGGGGAACAGGTCCCGGGGATGGGCACCGATAAACTCATCTTT.